This T cell receptor (beta chain) was identified during a study of blood T cell repertoires in COVID-19. Study-wide background: From the United States, Italy and Spain came samples of acute and convalescent COVID-19. T cells, B-cell-depleted T cells, or PBMCs provided the cDNA or gDNA that served as material.

In the source study's methods: Amplification of reference gene primers provided the estimated nucleated cell counts. This table comes from immunoSEQ multiplex PCR, and its TCRdb copy is limited to in-frame clones, with some not included. Clone size and V and J calls were adopted from that table, with D and trimming inferred from the DNA. This sample carries around 230,000 clones, roughly 80% of them seen once, and the ten largest clones take 2% to 3%. The CDR3 runs 13 residues. CDR1 is GTSNPN, CDR2 SVGIG, per germline (reference sequence). The V gene end was trimmed by 8 bases and the J gene end by 4 bases; junction bases not matched to a gene: 7.

The source of this sequence is a woman aged 40 to 49 with active or convalescent COVID-19. The rearrangement uses TRBV30 and TRBJ2-3; 9 bases agree with TRBD2. The sample consisted of peripheral blood. DNA of the CDR3: TGTGCCGGGAAGCGGGGGGTGTCAGATACGCAGTATTTT. It is translated as CAGKRGVSDTQYF. The full variable domain, its missing parts supplied by reference TRBV30 and TRBJ2-3, is SQTIHQWPATLVQPVGSPLSLECTVEGTSNPNLYWYRQAAGRGLQLLFYSVGIGQISSEVPQNLSASRPQDRQFILSSKKLLLSDSGFYLCAGKRGVSDTQYFGPGTRLTVL.